One and the same sample provided the 9 T cell receptor beta chains below, sequenced in a study of blood T cells in healthy people across ages. The use of a sample-barcoded 5' primer and a J-beta primer mix characterized a second PCR of about 6 to 11 cycles. TCRdb fed the 5' RACE reads into MiXCR, producing one record per CDR3 protein. Of around 400,000 distinct CDR3 sequences listed, 52% are singletons. The sequencing input was blood. All receptors come from a man in his 60s in good health.

This clonotype has at least ten counts. The chain uses TRBV18 and TRBJ2-7; tentatively, D is TRBD2 (5 bases). Trimming removed 3 bases at V and 0 bases at J, with 9 bases between. CDR1 is KGHSH and CDR2 is LQKENI in the germline V gene. There are 14 residues in the CDR3. CDR3 in DNA: TGTGCCAGCTCACCTACTACTAGCTCCTACGAGCAGTACTTC. Translating gives CASSPTTSSYEQYF.

This clonotype was observed a few times. The rearrangement links TRBV6-1 to TRBJ2-3; 9 nucleotides line up with TRBD2. The CDR3 has 16 residues. From germline, CDR1 is MNHNS and CDR2 SASEGT. V shed 3 bases, J shed 4 bases, and the junction held 8 bases outside the gene matches. The CDR3 DNA sequence: TGTGCCAGCAGTGAGGGTCCTAGCGGGGCCCCAGATACGCAGTATTTT. This translates into CASSEGPSGAPDTQYF.

This chain connects TRBV20-1 to TRBJ2-4; 9 bases are shared with TRBD1. The J call is doubtful: the DNA matches TRBJ2-5 better. CDR1 is DFQATT, CDR2 SNEGSKA, per germline (reference sequence). The CDR3 runs 13 residues. The CDR3 region has the DNA TGCAGTCACAGGGGGCTAGATCAAGAGACCCAGTACTTC. This encodes CSHRGLDQETQYF.

The chain recombines TRBV7-2 with TRBJ2-1, with a possible D match to TRBD2 (6 bases). The CDR3 is 14 residues long. Germline V lookup: CDR1 SGHTA, CDR2 FQGNSA. Trimming pared 7 bases from V and 9 bases from J, leaving 19 bases between. The DNA of the CDR3 is TGTGCCAGCATGAGGAGCGCGGTGGGGGGTGAGCAGTTCTTC. It codes for CASMRSAVGGEQFF.

This clonotype was observed a handful of times. The V call is TRBV28, the J call TRBJ1-2; weak D call: TRBD1 (5 bases). CDR1 and CDR2 from the germline V gene are MDHEN and SYDVKM. The CDR3 contains 13 residues. Trimming stripped 2 bases from V and 5 bases from J, with 9 bases between. The CDR3 loop reads CASSLGTVYGYTF. The DNA for the CDR3 is TGTGCCAGCAGTTTAGGGACGGTATATGGCTACACCTTC.

The CDR3 here is CASSSPSGGAADTQYF. CDR3 in DNA: TGTGCCAGCAGCTCACCTAGCGGGGGGGCCGCAGATACGCAGTATTTT. The chain employs TRBV7-9 and TRBJ2-3; TRBD2 agrees at 12 bases. Losses at the gene ends were 4 bases for V and 4 bases for J; bases not matched to a gene: 6. The CDR3 spans 16 residues. Per the germline V gene, CDR1 is SEHNR and CDR2 is FQNEAQ (reference sequence).

In its sample, this clonotype was seen a few times. The rearrangement links TRBV11-2 to TRBJ2-4; unclear D gene. CDR1 and CDR2 from the germline V gene are SGHAT and FQNNGV. Between the trimmed V and J ends, which lost 1 base and 5 bases, there was a span of 15 bases. The CDR3 runs 16 residues. DNA for the CDR3: TGTGCCAGCAGCTTAGTAGGGCGTAGCAGAGAAAACATTCAGTACTTC. This encodes CASSLVGRSRENIQYF.

V usage is TRBV9 and J usage is TRBJ2-3, with D unclear. V was cut by 0 bases and J by 8 bases, with 10 bases left in between. CDR3 length: 13 residues. Germline CDR1 reads SGDLS; CDR2 reads YYNGEE. CDR3 sequence: CASSVVDLGTQYF. As DNA, the CDR3 is TGTGCCAGCAGCGTAGTAGACTTAGGTACGCAGTATTTT.

This clonotype was counted between two and nine times. The DNA of the CDR3 is TGTGCCAGCAGTTTTACCAGCGGGAATTTCCAACGGGGAAGAATCTCCTACAATGAGCAGTTCTTC. Its protein product is CASSFTSGNFQRGRISYNEQFF. This chain connects TRBV28 to TRBJ2-1; 7 nucleotides agree with TRBD2. Trimming removed 3 bases from V and 0 bases from J; junction bases left unmatched: 23. The CDR3 loop spans 22 amino acids. Germline V CDR1 and CDR2: MDHEN, SYDVKM.